The 14 T cell receptor beta chains given below trace back to one sample, sequenced in a study of blood T cell repertoires in COVID-19. Data came from immunoSEQ multiplex PCR; TCRdb stores just in-frame clones and leaves some out. Of 44,000 or so clones in the sample, approximately 87% were seen once. Sequencing was performed on peripheral blood. The receptors derive from a human donor in a cohort sampled during active COVID-19.

The chain employs TRBV19 and TRBJ1-5; no clear D. This CDR3 comprises 14 residues. The V gene's germline CDR1 is LNHDA and CDR2 SQIVND (reference sequence). V lost 1 base to trimming and J lost 6 bases, with 10 bases between them. CDR3 in amino acids: CASSIGSRAQPQHF. The DNA for the CDR3 is TGTGCCAGTAGTATAGGATCGAGGGCTCAGCCCCAGCATTTT.

The chain carries TRBV13 and TRBJ1-1, with D unresolved. The CDR3 extends over 14 amino acids. V gave up 6 bases and J gave up 1 base, with 12 bases separating them. Germline V gene data show CDR1 as PRHDT and CDR2 as FYEKMQ (reference sequence). CDR3 in DNA: TGTGCCAGCAGGGACTGGTCGCAGAACACTGAAGCTTTCTTT. This codes for CASRDWSQNTEAFF.

The CDR3 spells CASSGRGVDTDTQYF. As DNA, the CDR3 is TGTGCCAGCAGCGGACGGGGGGTCGACACAGATACGCAGTATTTT. The J gene is TRBJ2-3, the V gene TRBV9, with TRBD2 identical over 7 bases. Germline V gene lookup returns CDR1 SGDLS and CDR2 YYNGEE. The CDR3 is 15 residues long. V dropped 3 bases and J dropped 2; count of bases not matched to a gene: 6.

The DNA for the CDR3 is TGCGCCAGCAGCCAAGATGCCGGGTCCTCCTACGAGCAGTACTTC. Amino acid sequence: CASSQDAGSSYEQYF. The genes are TRBV4-3 and TRBJ2-7; no clear D. CDR3 length equals 15 residues. Deletions cut 0 bases from V and 0 bases from J, with 9 bases between. Germline V gives CDR1 LGHNA, CDR2 YSLEER.

The genes are TRBV27 and TRBJ1-2, with 8 positions matching TRBD1. The CDR3 covers 15 residues. V shed 4 bases and J 3 bases; nucleotides not matched to a gene: 7. The germline gives CDR1 MNHEY, CDR2 SMNVEV (reference sequence). The CDR3 DNA sequence: TGTGCCAGCAGTTCCCTTGACAGGGGACACTATGGCTACACCTTC. Amino acids: CASSSLDRGHYGYTF.

The CDR3 is CASSLGGPANYGYTF. The CDR3 DNA sequence: TGCGCCAGCAGCTTGGGGGGGCCCGCTAACTATGGCTACACCTTC. This chain uses TRBV5-1 with TRBJ1-2; perhaps TRBD1 as D (6 bases). Germline V lookup: CDR1 SGHRS, CDR2 YFSETQ. This CDR3 contains 15 residues. Between the trimmed V and J ends, which lost 0 bases and 0 bases, there was a span of 9 bases.

The rearrangement links TRBV28 to TRBJ1-1; D not resolved. The CDR3 totals 14 residues. With 7 bases removed from V and 2 bases from J, the gap between germline ends came to 14 bases. Per the germline V gene, CDR1 is MDHEN and CDR2 is SYDVKM. CDR3 bases: TGTGCCAGCAAGGATCCGGGGTTCAACACTGAAGCTTTCTTT. Amino acids: CASKDPGFNTEAFF.

This rearrangement joins TRBV5-4 to TRBJ2-3; 11 bases match TRBD2. The CDR3 is 16 residues long. CDR1 and CDR2 (germline): SGHNT, YYREEE (reference sequence). The V and J ends lost 10 bases and 1 base, in that order; junction bases with no gene match: 11. The CDR3 reads CAGAISGGAGTDTQYF. For the CDR3, the DNA is TGTGCCGGAGCCATTAGCGGGGGGGCCGGCACAGATACGCAGTATTTT. The full variable domain, rest sourced from reference TRBV5-4 and TRBJ2-3, is ETGVTQSPTHLIKTRGQQVTLRCSSQSGHNTVSWYQQALGQGPQFIFQYYREEENGRGNFPPRFSGLQFPNYSSELNVNALELDDSALYLCAGAISGGAGTDTQYFGPGTRLTVL.

The rearrangement uses TRBV20-1 and TRBJ2-7; D gene unclear. Germline V gene sequence: CDR1 DFQATT, CDR2 SNEGSKA (reference sequence). The CDR3 extends over 14 amino acids. V lost 3 bases, J lost 0 bases, and 12 bases lay in between. The CDR3 sequence: CSASRVPSSYEQYF. The CDR3 region has the DNA TGCAGTGCTAGTCGGGTTCCTAGCTCCTACGAGCAGTACTTC.

This rearrangement joins TRBV6-1 to TRBJ2-3; D is perhaps TRBD1 (6 bases). The CDR3 contains 16 residues. CDR1 MNHNS and CDR2 SASEGT come from the germline V gene. V was trimmed by 0 bases and J by 3 bases, leaving 13 bases between them. Here the CDR3 reads CASSEAHGGGTDTQYF. The CDR3 DNA reads TGTGCCAGCAGTGAAGCGCATGGGGGCGGGACAGATACGCAGTATTTT.

The chain has TRBV7-2 and TRBJ1-5; the match to TRBD1 covers 12 bases. The CDR3 consists of 15 residues. Trimming at V came to 5 bases and at J to 7 bases, leaving 6 bases not matched to a gene. Looked up from germline, CDR1 is SGHTA and CDR2 is FQGNSA. The CDR3 coding sequence is TGTGCCAGCAGCCCCCGGGACAGGGGGCTACAGCCCCAGCATTTT. This translates into CASSPRDRGLQPQHF.

The chain combines TRBV9 with TRBJ1-3, with D hard to call. Germline CDR1 SGDLS, CDR2 YYNGEE. CDR3 length equals 13 residues. V lost 3 bases and J lost 0, with 4 bases in between. CDR3 DNA: TGTGCCAGCAGCGACAGCTCTGGAAACACCATATATTTT. Protein: CASSDSSGNTIYF.

This chain links TRBV27 with TRBJ1-5; no clear D gene. The CDR3 is 13 amino acids. Trimming stripped 8 bases from V and 5 bases from J, with 13 bases between. Looked up from germline, CDR1 is MNHEY and CDR2 is SMNVEV (reference sequence). The chain's CDR3 is CASGVQADQPQHF. The CDR3 region has the DNA TGTGCCAGCGGCGTTCAGGCAGATCAGCCCCAGCATTTT.

The rearrangement links TRBV7-2 to TRBJ2-1; TRBD2 agrees at 8 bases. This CDR3 comprises 16 residues. Germline V CDR1 and CDR2: SGHTA, FQGNSA. J was trimmed by 4 bases and V by 5 bases; bases with no gene match: 10. CDR3 protein: CASSPGAGGMYNEQFF. CDR3 DNA: TGTGCCAGCAGCCCAGGGGCGGGGGGCATGTACAATGAGCAGTTCTTC.